A single sample is the source of the 6 T cell receptor beta chains below, sequenced in a study of cytomegalovirus exposure and HLA in healthy donors. Both 60 Vbeta primers and 13 Jbeta primers went into the PCR. TCRdb's copy holds only in-frame clones and misses some; the assay was immunoSEQ multiplex PCR. The table includes about 140,000 clones, 76% detected once. Input material: PBMCs. The receptors come from a man between 40 and 49 years old in good health and CMV-seronegative.

This sequence joins TRBV5-6 and TRBJ2-5, with TRBD2 matching 8 bases. This CDR3 spans 14 amino acids. Germline V gene data show CDR1 as SGHDT and CDR2 as YYEEEE. The J segment lost 5 bases and the V segment lost 4 bases, leaving 7 bases of the junction unmatched. The CDR3 DNA sequence: TGTGCCAGCAGCGGACTAAGACTAGCGGAGACCCAGTACTTC. Amino acids: CASSGLRLAETQYF.

V gene TRBV7-9 combines with J gene TRBJ2-2; no firm D call. CDR3 size: 13 residues. The V gene lost 5 bases and the J gene lost 4 bases, with 8 bases spanning the gap. The germline V gene has CDR1 SEHNR and CDR2 FQNEAQ (reference sequence). The DNA of the CDR3 is TGTGCCAGCAGCCCCCAGTTCACCGGGGAGCTGTTTTTT. It is translated as CASSPQFTGELFF.

This clone was seen only a few times. J is TRBJ1-5 and V is TRBV19; 10 nucleotides match TRBD1. This CDR3 spans 14 amino acids. V lost 7 bases and J lost 2; bases outside the gene matches: 2. Germline V CDR1 and CDR2: LNHDA, SQIVND (reference sequence). Here the CDR3 DNA reads TGTGCCAGTACCGGGACAGGGGGCAATCAGCCCCAGCATTTT. Protein sequence: CASTGTGGNQPQHF.

In nucleotides, the CDR3 is TGTGCCAGCAGTTACATTCACGGACAGGGAGAGACCCAGTACTTC. This gives the protein CASSYIHGQGETQYF. The V and J genes are TRBV6-5 and TRBJ2-5, with 8 nucleotides matching TRBD1. From germline, CDR1 is MNHEY and CDR2 SVGAGI. The CDR3 extends over 15 amino acids. Trimming removed 2 bases from V and 4 bases from J; junction bases left unmatched: 6.

V and J are TRBV4-1 and TRBJ2-5, with D possibly matching TRBD1 (5 bases). The CDR3 is 16 amino acids. Trimming left V 3 bases short and J 1 base short, with 15 bases between. The germline V gene has CDR1 MGHRA and CDR2 YSYEKL. The CDR3 nucleotides read TGCGCCAGCAGCCACGCGCCCGACAGCAGCCAAGAGACCCAGTACTTC. This translates into CASSHAPDSSQETQYF.

The chain recombines TRBV30 with TRBJ2-7; unclear D gene. Trimming stripped 0 bases from V and 1 base from J, with 10 bases between. Germline-derived CDR1 and CDR2 are GTSNPN and SVGIG (reference sequence). The CDR3 is made up of 14 amino acids. The chain's CDR3 is CAWSVLSDSYEQYF. The DNA of the CDR3 is TGTGCCTGGAGTGTTCTCTCAGATTCCTACGAGCAGTACTTC.